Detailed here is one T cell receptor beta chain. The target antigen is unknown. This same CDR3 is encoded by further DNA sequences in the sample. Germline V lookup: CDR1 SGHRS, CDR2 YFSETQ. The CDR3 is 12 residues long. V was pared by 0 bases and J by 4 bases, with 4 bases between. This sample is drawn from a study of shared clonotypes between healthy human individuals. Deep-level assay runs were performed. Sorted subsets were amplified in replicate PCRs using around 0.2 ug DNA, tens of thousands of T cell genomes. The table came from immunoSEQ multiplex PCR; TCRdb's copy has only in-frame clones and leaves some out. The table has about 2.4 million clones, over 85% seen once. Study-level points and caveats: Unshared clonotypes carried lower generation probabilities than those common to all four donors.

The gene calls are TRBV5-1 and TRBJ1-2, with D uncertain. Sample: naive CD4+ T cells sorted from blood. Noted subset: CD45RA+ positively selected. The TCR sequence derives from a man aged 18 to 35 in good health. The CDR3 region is CASSLASYGYTF. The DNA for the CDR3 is TGCGCCAGCAGCTTGGCGAGCTATGGCTACACCTTC.